A selection of T cell receptor beta chains follows, all from one sample in a study of regulatory T cells in long-lasting Graves disease. In TCRdb, the multiplex PCR reads were re-called with MiXCR into one record per CDR3 protein. The profile shows approximately 490,000 distinct CDR3 sequences, around 15% of them singletons. The same data also went into a second study, on T cells in Graves' hyperthyroidism and ophthalmopathy.

Specimen: peripheral blood mononuclear cells (PBMCs), collected at new diagnosis, from a patient treated with antithyroid drugs. The receptor set was obtained from a man aged 40-49 years with Graves disease. Both conserved end residues are part of each CDR3. D genes are given only for firm matches. Clone size is not always given. Where it is, it says once, few, many or a class for expanded clones.

clone size	V gene	CDR3 length	D gene	J gene	CDR3 DNA	CDR3 protein
many	TRBV27	17	TRBD2	TRBJ2-7	TGTGCCAGCAGTTCCGTGGGGACTAGCGGGCCCTCCTACGAGCAGTACTTC	CASSSVGTSGPSYEQYF
once	TRBV7-9	16	.	TRBJ1-2	TGTGCCAGCAGTCGTACCAAAGATGGGTCGGGCTATGGCTACACCTTC	CASSRTKDGSGYGYTF
many	TRBV7-8	14	TRBD1	TRBJ2-7	TGTGCCAGCAGCCCGGACAGGGGGCTGGGTGAGCAGTACTTC	CASSPDRGLGEQYF
many	TRBV5-1	19	.	TRBJ2-3	TGCGCCAGCAGCTTGGCCGTAGGGGTCCCCCCCGACGGTACAGATACGCAGTATTTT	CASSLAVGVPPDGTDTQYF
.	TRBV29-1	11	.	TRBJ2-3	TGCAGCGTTCTCGACATCGATACGCAGTATTTT	CSVLDIDTQYF
.	TRBV7-2	16	TRBD2	TRBJ2-3	TGTGCCAGCAGGGGGGGACTAGCGGGAATCAGGAGCGCGCAGTATTTT	CASRGGLAGIRSAQYF
.	TRBV28	11	.	TRBJ2-5	TGTGCCAGCAGCCGCGACAGGACATGGTACTTC	CASSRDRTWYF
few	TRBV20-1	14	.	TRBJ2-3	TGCAGTGCCAGACCGGGACTGGACACAGATACGCAGTATTTT	CSARPGLDTDTQYF
few	TRBV6-2/TRBV6-3	15	.	TRBJ1-5	TGTGCCAGCAGGGAATATCGGGACCCGAGTCAGCCCCAGCATTTT	CASREYRDPSQPQHF
many	TRBV11-3	16	.	TRBJ2-3	TGTGCCAGCAGCCCCCAAGGGACCATGCGCACAGATACGCAGTATTTT	CASSPQGTMRTDTQYF
.	TRBV14	12	.	TRBJ2-5	TGTGCCAGCAGCCAAGTTCGGGAGACCCAGTACTTC	CASSQVRETQYF
many	TRBV5-1	13	.	TRBJ2-3	TGCGCCAGCAGTCGGGACTCTCCGGATACGCAGTATTTT	CASSRDSPDTQYF
many	TRBV28	16	TRBD2	TRBJ2-1	TGTGCCAGCAGTGGTTTAGCGGGAGGTGCCTACAATGAGCAGTTCTTC	CASSGLAGGAYNEQFF
.	TRBV24-1	16	.	TRBJ2-1	TGTGCCACCAGTACCCCGGGTAGGCGAGTCGATGGAGAGCAGTTCTTC	CATSTPGRRVDGEQFF
many	TRBV20-1	14	.	TRBJ2-5	TGCAGTGCTAGGGACATGGGGTTGTGGGAGACCCAGTACTTC	CSARDMGLWETQYF
.	TRBV28	16	TRBD2	TRBJ2-3	TGTGCCAGCAGCCCTGGGACTAGCGGGGGGTCAGATACGCAGTATTTT	CASSPGTSGGSDTQYF
.	TRBV27	11	.	TRBJ1-2	TGTGCCACCAAGGTCGGGACTGGCTACACCTTC	CATKVGTGYTF
many	TRBV12-3/TRBV12-4	15	TRBD1	TRBJ2-1	TGTGCCAGCAGTTCCGGACAGGGGCGGTACAATGAGCAGTTCTTC	CASSSGQGRYNEQFF
many	TRBV29-1	11	.	TRBJ2-7	TGCAGCGCCGAACATGCTTACGAGCAGTACTTC	CSAEHAYEQYF
many	TRBV11-2	17	TRBD2	TRBJ2-5	TGTGCCAGCAGCTTAGAACTAGCGGGAGGCAGAGGAGAGACCCAGTACTTC	CASSLELAGGRGETQYF
many	TRBV7-2	17	.	TRBJ1-1	TGTGCCAGCAGCTTAGTCGTGGGGGCCCTCTGGGGGACTGAAGCTTTCTTT	CASSLVVGALWGTEAFF
few	TRBV19	11	.	TRBJ1-1	TGTGCCAGTAGTATGGGACTAACAGGTTTCTTT	CASSMGLTGFF
few	TRBV7-9	13	.	TRBJ1-2	TGTGCCAGCAGCAACCGGGACCGAGCTGGCTACACCTTC	CASSNRDRAGYTF
many	TRBV5-1	15	TRBD2	TRBJ2-7	TGCGCCAGCAGCTTCTTTACAGCGGGAACCTACGAGCAGTACTTC	CASSFFTAGTYEQYF
few	TRBV20-1	15	TRBD2	TRBJ2-5	TGCAGTGCTACGACTTCGGGACTAGCGGGGGAGACCCAGTACTTC	CSATTSGLAGETQYF
few	TRBV3-1	16	TRBD2	TRBJ2-7	TGTGCCAGCAGCCAATTGGGACTAGCGGGAGTTGACGAGCAGTACTTC	CASSQLGLAGVDEQYF
many	TRBV2	15	.	TRBJ1-2	TGTGCCAGCAGTGCGGGAGGCAAAACTAACTATGGCTACACCTTC	CASSAGGKTNYGYTF
.	TRBV6-2/TRBV6-3	17	TRBD2	TRBJ2-1	TGTGCCAGCAGTTACTCTACTAGCGGGAGGACCTACAATGAGCAGTTCTTC	CASSYSTSGRTYNEQFF
many	TRBV30	14	.	TRBJ2-2	TGTGCCTGGAGTGTCTCTGCAGTAACCGGGGAGCTGTTTTTT	CAWSVSAVTGELFF
many	TRBV28	13	TRBD1	TRBJ1-1	TGTGCCAGCAGTTTAGGAGACAGGGGGGAAGCTTTCTTT	CASSLGDRGEAFF
many	TRBV11-3	17	TRBD2	TRBJ2-7	TGTGCCAGCAGCCCCCGTTTGGGACTAGCGGCTCCTCACGAGCAGTACTTC	CASSPRLGLAAPHEQYF
many	TRBV10-3	15	.	TRBJ1-6	TGTGCCATCAGTGACAATAGGGGCGGAGGTTCACCCCTCCACTTT	CAISDNRGGGSPLHF
many	TRBV5-1	14	TRBD1	TRBJ2-1	TGCGCCAGCGCCCCCGGACAGGGGACCTATGAGCAGTTCTTC	CASAPGQGTYEQFF
many	TRBV24-1	14	.	TRBJ2-1	TGTGCCACCAGTGACCCGACAATTAGGAATGAGCAGTTCTTC	CATSDPTIRNEQFF
many	TRBV2	14	TRBD2	TRBJ2-7	TGTGCCAGCAGCCGAACCGGACTAGCGGGAGAGCAGTACTTC	CASSRTGLAGEQYF
few	TRBV7-2	16	.	TRBJ1-2	TGTGCCAGCAGCCGGGGGGGCTCCAGGGGAGTCGACGGCTACACCTTC	CASSRGGSRGVDGYTF
many	TRBV5-6	15	.	TRBJ2-7	TGTGCCAGCAGCTTGGGATCAGGGCTGAGATACGAGCAGTACTTC	CASSLGSGLRYEQYF
many	TRBV6-2/TRBV6-3	14	.	TRBJ2-7	TGTGCCAGCAGTCGAGACGGACTTACATACGAGCAGTACTTC	CASSRDGLTYEQYF
.	TRBV7-2	15	TRBD1	TRBJ2-3	TGTGCCAGCAGCTTAGAAGGGGCTTCCACAGGGGCGCAGTATTTT	CASSLEGASTGAQYF
many	TRBV28	17	.	TRBJ2-3	TGTGCCAGCAGTTTCCCCCCGTCTCGGGATTCCACAGATACGCAGTATTTT	CASSFPPSRDSTDTQYF
few	TRBV10-2	12	TRBD2	TRBJ2-7	TGCGCCAGTGGGACTAGCGGCCACGAGCAGTACTTC	CASGTSGHEQYF
medium-sized	TRBV6-1	13	.	TRBJ1-2	TGTGCCAGCAGTACCGCGGGGGGCCTTGGCTACACCTTC	CASSTAGGLGYTF
few	TRBV12-5	14	TRBD1	TRBJ1-1	TGTGCTAGTGGTTTGGGCCAGGGGGACACTGAAGCTTTCTTT	CASGLGQGDTEAFF
.	TRBV6-1	14	TRBD2	TRBJ2-1	TGTGCCAGCACCGAAGGACTAGCGGGTAATGAGCAGTTCTTC	CASTEGLAGNEQFF
many	TRBV29-1	12	.	TRBJ2-7	TGCAGCCCGGGACGCCTCTCCTACGAGCAGTACTTC	CSPGRLSYEQYF
many	TRBV7-2	14	.	TRBJ2-1	TGTGCCAGCAGCTTAGAAGGAACCTACAATGAGCAGTTCTTC	CASSLEGTYNEQFF
many	TRBV28	20	TRBD1	TRBJ2-4	TGTGCCAGCAGTATTCCTGGGACAGGGTCATCGTTTATTGCCAAAAACATTCAGTACTTC	CASSIPGTGSSFIAKNIQYF
few	TRBV29-1	13	.	TRBJ1-4	TGCAGCGTTGGACACTTCAGGGGTGAAAAACTGTTTTTT	CSVGHFRGEKLFF
many	TRBV9	17	TRBD2	TRBJ2-1	TGTGCCAGCAGCGCGGGCCCTAGCGGGAGGGGGGGCAATGAGCAGTTCTTC	CASSAGPSGRGGNEQFF
many	TRBV10-1	14	TRBD2	TRBJ2-1	TGCGCCAGCAGTGTAGAAGCGGGAGAGGGTGAGCAGTTCTTC	CASSVEAGEGEQFF
many	TRBV2	12	.	TRBJ2-1	TGTGCCAGCAGTCCGACCCGCTATGAGCAGTTCTTC	CASSPTRYEQFF
few	TRBV12-3/TRBV12-4	14	.	TRBJ2-2	TGTGCCAGCAGGGCCCACTTGAACACCGGGGAGCTGTTTTTT	CASRAHLNTGELFF
many	TRBV6-5	15	.	TRBJ2-5	TGTGCCAGCAGTTACGGCCCCGGGACCCAAGAGACCCAGTACTTC	CASSYGPGTQETQYF